Below are 20 T cell receptor beta chains sequenced from a single sample in a study of cytomegalovirus exposure and HLA in healthy donors. The PCR contained 60 Vbeta and 13 Jbeta primers. Using immunoSEQ multiplex PCR, the repertoire was profiled, and TCRdb retains in-frame clones only, with some absent. The sample shows about 150,000 clones, nearly 10% of them seen only once. The sample consisted of PBMCs. These receptors were taken from a man aged 50 to 60 in good health and CMV-seronegative.

Only a few counts were recorded for this clone. This chain connects TRBV9 to TRBJ2-1; 7 bases agree with TRBD1. Per germline, CDR1 SGDLS and CDR2 YYNGEE. J was trimmed by 5 bases and V by 0 bases; bases with no gene match: 8. The CDR3 has 16 amino acids. The CDR3 is CASSVGDSVGNNEQFF. As DNA, the CDR3 is TGTGCCAGCAGCGTAGGGGACAGTGTGGGGAACAATGAGCAGTTCTTC.

This clone was counted a few times. The chain links TRBV19 to TRBJ1-2, with 8 bases lining up with TRBD1. The trim removed 4 bases at V and 3 bases at J, leaving 10 bases unmatched. The CDR3 contains 16 residues. Looked up from germline, CDR1 is LNHDA and CDR2 is SQIVND (reference sequence). The CDR3 reads CASSRPQGAGDYGYTF. The CDR3, as DNA: TGTGCCAGTAGTAGGCCCCAGGGGGCAGGGGACTATGGCTACACCTTC.

This clone was counted only a few times. The chain couples TRBV29-1 to TRBJ1-1; possible D gene TRBD1, 6 bases. Trimming left V 1 base short and J 5 bases short, with 14 bases between. The CDR3 has 14 residues. Germline loops: CDR1 SQVTM, CDR2 ANQGSEA. CDR3 in amino acids: CSVEGGGAETEAFF. The DNA for the CDR3 is TGCAGCGTTGAAGGCGGGGGGGCAGAGACTGAAGCTTTCTTT. The whole variable domain, filled in from reference TRBV29-1 and TRBJ1-1, reads SAVISQKPSRDICQRGTSLTIQCQVDSQVTMMFWYRQQPGQSLTLIATANQGSEATYESGFVIDKFPISRPNLTFSTLTVSNMSPEDSSIYLCSVEGGGAETEAFFGQGTRLTVV.

The chain combines TRBV5-8 with TRBJ1-1; 7 bases fit TRBD1. Germline trimming cut 2 bases from V and 4 bases from J; bases unmatched to any gene: 5. The CDR3 has 14 amino acids. CDR1 is SGHTS, CDR2 YDEGEE, per germline. CDR3 in amino acids: CASSFTGVGTEAFF. The CDR3 region has the DNA TGTGCCAGCAGCTTCACAGGGGTGGGCACTGAAGCTTTCTTT.

This clone has just a few counts. This chain joins TRBV5-1 and TRBJ2-5; the match to TRBD1 covers 8 bases. The CDR3 length is 15 residues. Losses at the gene ends were 2 bases for V and 3 bases for J; bases not matched to a gene: 6. Germline V CDR1 and CDR2: SGHRS, YFSETQ. The DNA for the CDR3 is TGCGCCAGCAGCTTCGTTCAGGGGGCGAAAGAGACCCAGTACTTC. Its protein is CASSFVQGAKETQYF.

This clone was found a few times. The chain has TRBV29-1 and TRBJ1-4, with TRBD1 matching over 7 bases. The CDR3 has 13 amino acids. Germline CDR1 and CDR2: SQVTM and ANQGSEA. J lost 7 bases, V lost 6 bases, and 8 bases had no gene match. CDR3 sequence reads: CSVARGRTEKLFF. Written as DNA, the CDR3 is TGCAGCGTCGCAAGGGGGCGCACTGAAAAACTGTTTTTT.

This chain uses TRBV7-3 with TRBJ2-1; 9 nucleotides match TRBD2. The germline V gene has CDR1 SGHTA and CDR2 FQGTGA. This CDR3 comprises 15 residues. V was pared by 0 bases and J by 8 bases, with 5 bases of the junction left unmatched. The CDR3, as DNA: TGTGCCAGCAGCTTAACGCTAGCGGGGTATGATGAGCAGTTCTTC. Its translation is CASSLTLAGYDEQFF.

The chain carries TRBV5-1 and TRBJ1-1; weak D call: TRBD1 (5 bases). There are 14 residues in the CDR3. The germline CDR1 and CDR2 sequences are SGHRS and YFSETQ. The V end was cut by 4 bases, the J end by 10 bases, with 20 bases between. CDR3 sequence reads: CASSGREGLDVAFF. The CDR3 DNA follows: TGCGCCAGCAGCGGCAGGGAAGGTCTAGATGTAGCTTTCTTT.

This clone was counted a few times. At one end the junction does not follow the germline gene, possibly because of a read error. The rearrangement links TRBV6-6 to TRBJ2-2, with D perhaps matching TRBD2 (5 bases). The CDR3 contains 16 residues. Germline V CDR1 and CDR2: MNHNY, SVGAGI (reference sequence). The CDR3 nucleotides are TGTGCCAGCAGTTACAACGGGATGCTGAACGCCGGGGAGCTGTTTTTT. This gives the protein CASSYNGMLNAGELFF.

This clone was observed a few times. The rearrangement uses TRBV28 and TRBJ1-4, with D tentatively TRBD1 (6 bases). V was trimmed by 3 bases and J by 1 base, leaving 18 bases between them. CDR1 is MDHEN, CDR2 SYDVKM, per germline. The CDR3 totals 18 residues. DNA of the CDR3: TGTGCCAGCAGTTTCCATATCATTGGACAGCTAACTAATGAAAAACTGTTTTTT. Its protein is CASSFHIIGQLTNEKLFF.

Only a few counts were recorded for this clone. The rearrangement links TRBV6-1 to TRBJ1-2; D is unclear. This CDR3 region has 13 residues. Germline V gene data show CDR1 as MNHNS and CDR2 as SASEGT. V lost 4 bases to trimming and J lost 2 bases, with 8 bases between them. The DNA of the CDR3 is TGTGCCAGCAGTGTAGCCTCGAACTATGGCTACACCTTC. Translated, it gives CASSVASNYGYTF.

J is TRBJ1-5 and V is TRBV27, with D perhaps TRBD1 (6 bases). Between the trimmed V and J ends, which lost 1 base and 4 bases, there was a span of 11 bases. This CDR3 spans 15 amino acids. Germline CDR1 is MNHEY and CDR2 is SMNVEV (reference sequence). The CDR3 loop reads CASSLLGRGNQPQHF. In DNA form, the CDR3 reads TGTGCCAGCAGTTTATTGGGCAGGGGAAATCAGCCCCAGCATTTT.

This chain uses TRBV7-2 with TRBJ2-3; 8 nucleotides line up with TRBD2. CDR1 and CDR2 from the germline V gene are SGHTA and FQGNSA. This CDR3 region has 16 residues. The J segment lost 8 bases and the V segment lost 1 base, leaving 11 bases of the junction unmatched. The chain's CDR3 is CASSLGPGLVETTQYF. The CDR3, as DNA: TGTGCCAGCAGCTTAGGCCCGGGACTAGTAGAGACTACGCAGTATTTT.

This clone came up a few times. This chain links TRBV30 with TRBJ1-2, with a possible D match to TRBD1 (5 bases). Germline CDR1 reads GTSNPN; CDR2 reads SVGIG (reference sequence). V lost 5 bases, J lost 1 base, and 11 bases lay in between. The CDR3 consists of 13 residues. The DNA of the CDR3 is TGTGCCTGGGCTCCAGACAGTAACTATGGCTACACCTTC. This translates into CAWAPDSNYGYTF.

The chain employs TRBV2 and TRBJ1-2, with D perhaps TRBD1 (6 bases). Trimming left V 2 bases short and J 9 bases short, with 13 bases between. The CDR3 sequence is 13 residues long. Germline-derived CDR1 and CDR2 are SNHLY and FYNNEI. The CDR3 DNA reads TGTGCCAGCAGTGAAAGGGACATCCCGCGCTACACCTTC. This codes for CASSERDIPRYTF.

This clone occurred a few times. The chain has TRBV5-1 and TRBJ2-2, with TRBD2 matching 10 bases. Germline V CDR1 and CDR2: SGHRS, YFSETQ. This CDR3 spans 15 amino acids. The V gene end was trimmed by 6 bases and the J gene end by 2 bases; junction bases not matched to a gene: 4. CDR3 in amino acids: CASKREGPNTGELFF. CDR3 coding DNA: TGCGCCAGCAAGCGGGAGGGCCCCAACACCGGGGAGCTGTTTTTT.

This clone was counted between two and nine times. V gene TRBV28 combines with J gene TRBJ2-7; a weak D match, TRBD1 (5 bases). CDR3 length equals 14 residues. Germline V CDR1 and CDR2: MDHEN, SYDVKM. Trimming left V 5 bases short and J 5 bases short, with 16 bases between. The CDR3 DNA sequence: TGTGCCAGCAGTGTACAGGTTGACCACGACGAGCAGTACTTC. It encodes CASSVQVDHDEQYF.

This clone was seen a few times. The chain is built from TRBV7-2 and TRBJ1-5; no definite D call. This CDR3 is 14 amino acids long. Trimming left V 3 bases short and J 6 bases short, with 12 bases between. Germline CDR1 SGHTA, CDR2 FQGNSA. CDR3 amino acids: CASSFGLSPQPQHF. The DNA of the CDR3 is TGTGCCAGCAGCTTCGGACTCTCCCCTCAGCCCCAGCATTTT. Based on the CDR3 plus reference TRBV7-2 and TRBJ1-5, the full variable domain is GAGVSQSPSNKVTEKGKDVELRCDPISGHTALYWYRQSLGQGLEFLIYFQGNSAPDKSGLPSDRFSAERTGGSVSTLTIQRTQQEDSAVYLCASSFGLSPQPQHFGDGTRLSIL.

The table lists this clone with a few counts. The rearrangement links TRBV10-2 to TRBJ2-1; no definite D call. Germline CDR1 is WSHSY and CDR2 is SAAADI. V was clipped by 6 bases and J by 9 bases, with 21 bases between them. This CDR3 region has 15 residues. The CDR3 DNA is TGCGCCAGCAGGAGAGGCAACTACGGCGAATCTGAGCAGTTCTTC. Amino acids: CASRRGNYGESEQFF.

This clone was picked up a small number of times. CDR3 sequence reads: CASSLGLAGDGFTDTQYF. The DNA for the CDR3 is TGCGCCAGCAGCCTTGGACTAGCGGGAGATGGGTTCACAGATACGCAGTATTTT. The chain employs TRBV5-1 and TRBJ2-3, with 13 bases identical to TRBD2. CDR1 SGHRS and CDR2 YFSETQ come from the germline V gene. Trimming at V came to 4 bases and at J to 2 bases, leaving 10 bases not matched to a gene. The length of the CDR3 is 18 residues.